Below are 21 T cell receptor beta chains sequenced from a single sample in a study of blood T cell repertoires in COVID-19. Only in-frame clones appear in the TCRdb table, and some are missing; sequencing was by immunoSEQ multiplex PCR. Of around 65,000 clones listed, under 85% are singletons. Sequencing was carried out using peripheral blood. These receptors originate from a man aged 55 to 69 with acute or convalescent COVID-19.

The rearrangement uses TRBV7-2 and TRBJ2-7; TRBD1 agrees at 8 bases. Per the germline V gene, CDR1 is SGHTA and CDR2 is FQGNSA. Trimming at V came to 1 base and at J to 0 bases, leaving 2 bases not matched to a gene. This CDR3 contains 15 residues. The CDR3 protein is CASSLETGDSYEQYF. Here the CDR3 DNA reads TGTGCCAGCAGCTTAGAGACAGGGGACTCCTACGAGCAGTACTTC.

This clone was detected only once. The V gene is TRBV5-1, the J gene TRBJ1-1; a weak D match, TRBD1 (5 bases). CDR1 is SGHRS and CDR2 is YFSETQ in the germline V gene. CDR3 size: 13 residues. V was trimmed by 3 bases and J by 5 bases, leaving 11 bases between them. This CDR3 is CASSSDSGTEAFF. The CDR3 nucleotides read TGCGCCAGCAGCTCCGACAGCGGGACTGAAGCTTTCTTT.

The chain recombines TRBV27 with TRBJ1-1; D remains ambiguous. CDR3 size: 15 residues. The germline CDR1 and CDR2 sequences are MNHEY and SMNVEV (reference sequence). V gave up 0 bases and J gave up 7 bases, with 15 bases separating them. In nucleotides, the CDR3 is TGTGCCAGCAGTTTATCGGTCACCATCCGAGATGAAGCTTTCTTT. Translated: CASSLSVTIRDEAFF.

This chain joins TRBV4-3 and TRBJ1-2, with TRBD1 identical over 7 bases. J gave up 4 bases and V 3 bases, and 11 bases lay outside the gene matches. Germline V CDR1 and CDR2: LGHNA, YSLEER. The CDR3 runs 16 residues. The CDR3 DNA reads TGCGCCAGCAGCCAGGACTACAGGGGAGGTAGCTATGGCTACACCTTC. It is translated as CASSQDYRGGSYGYTF.

The chain has TRBV7-9 and TRBJ2-2; weak D call: TRBD2 (6 bases). Looked up from germline, CDR1 is SEHNR and CDR2 is FQNEAQ (reference sequence). Trimming removed 4 bases from V and 16 bases from J, with 16 bases in between. The CDR3 covers 12 residues. In DNA, the CDR3 is TGTGCCAGCAGCTCCGGGCCTGGGGAGGCGTTTTTT. Translation gives CASSSGPGEAFF.

This clone appeared a few times. The rearrangement links TRBV27 to TRBJ2-2; 10 bases align to TRBD2. This CDR3 is 16 amino acids long. The germline CDR1 and CDR2 sequences are MNHEY and SMNVEV (reference sequence). The trim removed 2 bases at V and 4 bases at J, leaving 4 bases unmatched. The CDR3 DNA sequence: TGTGCCAGCAGTTTACTACTAGCGGGGACCACCGGGGAGCTGTTTTTT. Translation: CASSLLLAGTTGELFF.

The chain carries TRBV7-8 and TRBJ1-2; weak D call: TRBD1 (5 bases). V lost 1 base and J lost 3, with 12 bases in between. In germline, CDR1 is SGHVS, CDR2 FQNEAQ. The CDR3 consists of 15 residues. The CDR3 loop is CASSLVKGLDYGYTF. The CDR3 coding sequence is TGTGCCAGCAGCTTAGTCAAGGGGCTCGACTATGGCTACACCTTC.

The sample holds a few counts of this clone. V usage is TRBV21-1 and J usage is TRBJ1-6; TRBD1, the D gene given by the table, was not confirmed from the DNA. TRBV21-1 is a listed pseudogene. This CDR3 has 17 residues. The CDR3 DNA reads TGTGCCAGCAGCAAAGTCCGGGACAGTCACCCAAATTCACCCCTCCACTTT. Its translation: CASSKVRDSHPNSPLHF.

This chain joins TRBV4-1 and TRBJ2-7, with D possibly TRBD2 on 6 matching bases. Trimming took off 4 bases at V and 3 bases at J, with 10 bases between the two ends. CDR3 length: 13 amino acids. Germline V CDR1 and CDR2: MGHRA, YSYEKL. CDR3 in amino acids: CASSRGTFYEQYF. In DNA form, the CDR3 reads TGCGCCAGCAGCCGAGGGACTTTCTACGAGCAGTACTTC.

The V call is TRBV5-1, the J call TRBJ1-5; 7 bases are a match to TRBD1. This CDR3 has 16 residues. V lost 0 bases, J lost 3 bases, and 6 bases stayed unmatched. CDR1 and CDR2 from the germline V gene are SGHRS and YFSETQ. The CDR3 sequence: CASSLGPGQINQPQHF. The CDR3 DNA sequence: TGCGCCAGCAGCTTGGGGCCGGGACAGATCAATCAGCCCCAGCATTTT.

The chain couples TRBV29-1 to TRBJ2-7; 7 bases align to TRBD1. J lost 0 bases, V lost 5 bases, and 4 bases had no gene match. The CDR3 spans 13 residues. Germline V CDR1 and CDR2: SQVTM, ANQGSEA. In DNA form, the CDR3 reads TGCAGCGTTTCGACAGGGAGCTCCTACGAGCAGTACTTC. Its protein is CSVSTGSSYEQYF.

The gene calls are TRBV6-5 and TRBJ2-5; D possibly corresponds to TRBD1 (6 bases). The CDR3 spans 14 residues. The germline V and J ends were trimmed by 6 bases and 2 bases, with 13 bases remaining between them. The germline V gene has CDR1 MNHEY and CDR2 SVGAGI. The CDR3 sequence is CASRLGGPQETQYF. The CDR3 region has the DNA TGTGCCAGCAGATTAGGGGGACCTCAAGAGACCCAGTACTTC.

The chain joins TRBV6-5 to TRBJ1-2, with D perhaps matching TRBD1 (5 bases). The CDR3 runs to 14 residues. Germline loops: CDR1 MNHEY, CDR2 SVGAGI. V was shortened by 5 bases and J by 4 bases, with 14 bases between the two germline ends. CDR3 residues: CASSTEEGSYGYTF. The DNA for the CDR3 is TGTGCCAGCAGTACGGAGGAGGGGAGCTATGGCTACACCTTC.

This clone was detected a few times. The chain couples TRBV5-1 to TRBJ1-1; D is possibly TRBD1 (6 bases). The CDR3 sequence is 13 residues long. Germline CDR1 SGHRS, CDR2 YFSETQ. V dropped 5 bases and J dropped 3 bases, with 11 bases sitting between them. The CDR3 region has the DNA TGCGCCAGCAGGGACAGCACAGACACTGAAGCTTTCTTT. Amino acids: CASRDSTDTEAFF.

The CDR3 protein is CASSLDRAGNTIYF. The CDR3 bases are TGTGCCAGCAGCTTGGACAGGGCTGGAAACACCATATATTTT. The chain employs TRBV5-8 and TRBJ1-3, with D perhaps matching TRBD1 (6 bases). The V and J ends lost 0 bases and 2 bases respectively, with 6 bases between them. Germline-derived CDR1 and CDR2 are SGHTS and YDEGEE. The CDR3 sequence is 14 residues long. The variable domain in full, with the rest retrieved from reference TRBV5-8 and TRBJ1-3, is EAGVTQSPTHLIKTRGQQATLRCSPISGHTSVYWYQQALGLGLQFLLWYDEGEERNRGNFPPRFSGRQFPNYSSELNVNALELEDSALYLCASSLDRAGNTIYFGEGSWLTVV.

This clone is categorized as hyperexpanded. The chain uses TRBV15 and TRBJ1-6; 10 nucleotides agree with TRBD1. J lost 10 bases, V lost 5 bases, and 5 bases had no gene match. The CDR3 runs 14 residues. Germline CDR1 reads LNHNV; CDR2 reads YYDKDF (reference sequence). CDR3 nucleotides: TGTGCCACCAGCCCCGGGACAGGGGAATCACCCCTCCACTTT. As protein: CATSPGTGESPLHF.

The chain carries TRBV18 and TRBJ2-2; 10 bases agree with TRBD1. Germline CDR1 is KGHSH and CDR2 is LQKENI. This CDR3 region has 17 residues. J lost 5 bases, V lost 3 bases, and 9 bases had no gene match. DNA for the CDR3: TGTGCCAGCTCACCCCCCGTGACAGGGGGCACGACCGGGGAGCTGTTTTTT. Its translation is CASSPPVTGGTTGELFF.

The DNA for the CDR3 is TGCGCCAGCAGCTTGGGCACAGCCAACTATGGCTACACCTTC. Encoded protein: CASSLGTANYGYTF. The V gene is TRBV5-1, the J gene TRBJ1-2; no clear D gene. Germline V CDR1 and CDR2: SGHRS, YFSETQ. The CDR3 runs to 14 residues. V was trimmed by 0 bases and J by 2 bases, leaving 8 bases between them.

This chain links TRBV7-2 with TRBJ1-1; D not resolved. Germline V CDR1 and CDR2: SGHTA, FQGNSA. Trimming cost V 3 bases and J 5 bases, with 10 bases left between them. The CDR3 has 13 amino acids. This chain's CDR3 is CASSFAHGTEAFF. CDR3 bases: TGTGCCAGCAGCTTTGCACATGGTACTGAAGCTTTCTTT.

In this sample, this clone turned up once. The chain combines TRBV30 with TRBJ1-4, with 9 bases aligning to TRBD1. Unmatched junction bases numbered 7, after V lost 7 bases and J lost 4 bases. The CDR3 sequence is 14 residues long. CDR1 GTSNPN and CDR2 SVGIG come from the germline V gene (reference sequence). The CDR3: CASKGGQGNEKLFF. CDR3 coding DNA: TGTGCCTCCAAGGGGGGACAGGGTAATGAAAAACTGTTTTTT.

The chain combines TRBV9 with TRBJ1-1; a weak D match, TRBD1 (5 bases). Trimming removed 0 bases at V and 4 bases at J, with 7 bases between. This CDR3 has 13 amino acids. The germline V gene encodes CDR1 SGDLS and CDR2 YYNGEE. The CDR3 region is CASSVVGATEAFF. Written as DNA, the CDR3 is TGTGCCAGCAGCGTAGTAGGGGCCACTGAAGCTTTCTTT.